This entry lists 28 T cell receptor beta chains sequenced from one sample in a study of blood T cell repertoires in COVID-19. Profiled with immunoSEQ multiplex PCR; TCRdb holds only in-frame clones, not every one. The sample shows 97,000 or so clones, about 87% of them seen only once. Sequencing used peripheral blood. These receptors were taken from a man between 50 and 59 years old with active or convalescent COVID-19.

V is TRBV4-1 and J is TRBJ2-5, with 8 nucleotides matching TRBD1. Germline V gives CDR1 MGHRA, CDR2 YSYEKL. The CDR3 is 16 amino acids. Germline trimming cut 1 base from V and 2 bases from J; bases unmatched to any gene: 6. The CDR3 loop reads CASSQVTGGKQETQYF. The CDR3 coding sequence is TGCGCCAGCAGCCAAGTAACAGGGGGTAAACAAGAGACCCAGTACTTC.

The rearrangement links TRBV4-3 to TRBJ1-4, with D hard to call. Trimming took off 3 bases at V and 7 bases at J, with 15 bases between the two ends. The germline CDR1 and CDR2 sequences are LGHNA and YSLEER. The CDR3 runs 15 residues. The CDR3 nucleotides are TGCGCCAGCAGCCATCAGAGGGCGGGTAGTGAAAAACTGTTTTTT. Amino acid sequence: CASSHQRAGSEKLFF.

The chain couples TRBV6-5 to TRBJ1-2; D is perhaps TRBD1 (6 bases). The CDR3 consists of 15 residues. Germline assignment: CDR1 MNHEY and CDR2 SVGAGI. The V and J ends lost 2 bases and 6 bases respectively, with 16 bases between them. CDR3 nucleotides: TGTGCCAGCAGTTACCTATCCGGACAGCTGGATGGCTACACCTTC. Its translation: CASSYLSGQLDGYTF.

The V call is TRBV3-1 (or the pseudogene TRBV3-2), the J call TRBJ1-5; 8 bases are shared with TRBD1. With V trimmed by 3 bases and J by 7 bases, 2 bases remained unmatched. In germline, CDR1 is LGHDT, CDR2 YNNKEL (reference sequence). The CDR3 extends over 13 amino acids. CDR3 sequence: CASSQQGAQPQHF. DNA of the CDR3: TGTGCCAGCAGCCAGCAGGGGGCACAGCCCCAGCATTTT.

Only one count was recorded for this clone. The rearrangement links TRBV5-1 to TRBJ1-3; a weak D match, TRBD1 (6 bases). V was shortened by 4 bases and J by 2 bases, with 10 bases between the two germline ends. CDR1 and CDR2 (germline): SGHRS, YFSETQ. This CDR3 has 14 residues. CDR3 nucleotides: TGCGCCAGCAGCCAGCAGGGGACTGGAAACACCATATATTTT. This gives the protein CASSQQGTGNTIYF.

The chain is built from TRBV21-1 and TRBJ2-7; TRBD1, the table's D call, lacks a check against the DNA. TRBV21-1 is termed a pseudogene. The CDR3 covers 16 residues. The CDR3 bases are TGTGCCAGCAGCAAAGCCGGAAACAGGAGAACCTACGAGCAGTACTTC. Translation gives CASSKAGNRRTYEQYF.

The chain uses TRBV28 and TRBJ2-7; 10 bases map to TRBD1. V lost 5 bases, J lost 5 bases, and 12 bases stayed unmatched. Germline V lookup: CDR1 MDHEN, CDR2 SYDVKM. The CDR3 extends over 16 amino acids. CDR3: CASSPQGGQGINEQYF. CDR3 DNA: TGTGCCAGCAGTCCGCAGGGGGGACAGGGGATCAACGAGCAGTACTTC.

The chain has TRBV19 and TRBJ1-2; 7 bases fit TRBD1. CDR3 size: 17 residues. V lost 4 bases and J lost 1; bases outside the gene matches: 12. Germline V CDR1 and CDR2: LNHDA, SQIVND (reference sequence). The CDR3 nucleotides are TGTGCCAGTAGTAAACTCACAGGGGAGGTGTATAACTATGGCTACACCTTC. Translated, it gives CASSKLTGEVYNYGYTF.

The chain combines TRBV21-1 with TRBJ2-5; TRBD2 is the table's D call, not checked against the DNA. TRBV21-1 is designated a pseudogene. This CDR3 comprises 16 residues. For the CDR3, the DNA is TGTGCCAGCAGCAAAGAAGATAGCGGGGGACAAGAGACCCAGTACTTC. It is translated as CASSKEDSGGQETQYF.

The genes are TRBV24-1 and TRBJ2-5, with 12 bases identical to TRBD2. CDR1 is KGHDR and CDR2 is SFDVKD in the germline V gene. This CDR3 is built from 16 residues. V lost 3 bases and J lost 2; bases outside the gene matches: 3. CDR3 nucleotide sequence: TGTGCCACCAGTGATCTCGGACTAGCGGGGCAAGAGACCCAGTACTTC. Its translation is CATSDLGLAGQETQYF.

The gene calls are TRBV4-3 and TRBJ2-7; no clear D. V was shortened by 4 bases and J by 3 bases, with 22 bases between the two germline ends. CDR1 LGHNA and CDR2 YSLEER come from the germline V gene. This CDR3 comprises 17 residues. The CDR3 protein is CASSPIISPPFVYEQYF. The CDR3 region has the DNA TGCGCCAGCAGCCCGATTATTAGTCCGCCATTCGTCTACGAGCAGTACTTC.

The chain recombines TRBV12-5 with TRBJ1-2; the match to TRBD1 covers 9 bases. V trimming: 0 bases; J trimming: 8 bases; junction bases outside the gene matches: 10. The CDR3 runs to 16 residues. Germline CDR1 LGHNT, CDR2 FRNRAP. Written as DNA, the CDR3 is TGTGCTAGTGGTTTGGTTATAGGACAGGGGACCAGCGGCTACACCTTC. This gives the protein CASGLVIGQGTSGYTF.

This clone was detected a few times. The chain couples TRBV3-1 (or the pseudogene TRBV3-2) to TRBJ2-3, with 10 nucleotides matching TRBD1. V dropped 3 bases and J dropped 5; count of bases not matched to a gene: 5. The CDR3 has 15 amino acids. CDR1 LGHDT and CDR2 YNNKEL come from the germline V gene (reference sequence). This CDR3 reads CASSHRQGAIDTQYF. The CDR3 region has the DNA TGTGCCAGCAGCCATCGACAGGGGGCCATAGATACGCAGTATTTT.

This clone occurred once. The rearrangement joins TRBV19 to TRBJ2-2; unclear D gene. The V gene's germline CDR1 is LNHDA and CDR2 SQIVND (reference sequence). Trimming took off 0 bases at V and 4 bases at J, with 9 bases between the two ends. The CDR3 has 15 residues. DNA for the CDR3: TGTGCCAGTAGTATAGATGTCGTAGCCACCGGGGAGCTGTTTTTT. Residues: CASSIDVVATGELFF.

The chain combines TRBV9 with TRBJ1-2, with D perhaps matching TRBD1 (5 bases). This CDR3 is 15 amino acids long. Germline loops: CDR1 SGDLS, CDR2 YYNGEE. Trimming shortened V by 4 bases and J by 2 bases, and 15 bases separated the two germline ends. CDR3 residues: CASSLDIDGNYGYTF. The CDR3 coding sequence is TGTGCCAGCAGCCTGGACATTGATGGGAACTATGGCTACACCTTC.

A few counts support this clone. V usage is TRBV5-1 and J usage is TRBJ2-1; perhaps TRBD2 as D (6 bases). The CDR3 consists of 17 residues. Germline V gene data show CDR1 as SGHRS and CDR2 as YFSETQ. Trimming pared 0 bases from V and 0 bases from J, leaving 13 bases between. CDR3 loop: CASSLGSGPSSYNEQFF. The CDR3 DNA is TGCGCCAGCAGCTTGGGGAGCGGGCCGAGCTCCTACAATGAGCAGTTCTTC. Full variable domain (remainder filled in from reference TRBV5-1 and TRBJ2-1): KAGVTQTPRYLIKTRGQQVTLSCSPISGHRSVSWYQQTPGQGLQFLFEYFSETQRNKGNFPGRFSGRQFSNSRSEMNVSTLELGDSALYLCASSLGSGPSSYNEQFFGPGTRLTVL.

In DNA form, the CDR3 reads TGTGCCTGGAGTAGGGGGGGTTACACCGGGGAGCTGTTTTTT. This translates into CAWSRGGYTGELFF. This chain joins TRBV30 and TRBJ2-2, with D perhaps matching TRBD2 (7 bases). The V gene lost 2 bases and the J gene lost 3 bases, with 10 bases spanning the gap. This CDR3 contains 14 residues. Germline CDR1 and CDR2: GTSNPN and SVGIG (reference sequence).

The rearrangement uses TRBV5-6 and TRBJ2-1, with TRBD2 identical over 12 bases. The CDR3 length is 16 residues. With 4 bases clipped from V and 4 bases from J, the junction kept 6 bases outside the gene matches. CDR1 and CDR2 (germline): SGHDT, YYEEEE. The CDR3 nucleotides read TGTGCCAGCAGCCACGGACTAGCGGGGACTTACAATGAGCAGTTCTTC. Translated, it gives CASSHGLAGTYNEQFF.

The chain uses TRBV30 and TRBJ1-2; D remains ambiguous. Trimming removed 2 bases at V and 4 bases at J, with 14 bases between. Germline CDR1 is GTSNPN and CDR2 is SVGIG (reference sequence). This CDR3 contains 14 residues. Here the CDR3 reads CAWSPRMDFYGYTF. In DNA form, the CDR3 reads TGTGCCTGGAGTCCTAGGATGGATTTCTATGGCTACACCTTC.

CDR3 protein: CASSTRTGPNQPQHF. The CDR3 nucleotides read TGTGCCAGCAGTACTCGGACAGGGCCGAATCAGCCCCAGCATTTT. The chain links TRBV27 to TRBJ1-5, with 8 bases that match TRBD1. Germline assignment: CDR1 MNHEY and CDR2 SMNVEV (reference sequence). J gave up 4 bases and V 5 bases, and 7 bases lay outside the gene matches. The CDR3 totals 15 residues.

The V and J genes are TRBV28 and TRBJ2-1, with 7 bases fitting TRBD1. This CDR3 region has 13 residues. Germline V gene sequence: CDR1 MDHEN, CDR2 SYDVKM. V was pared by 9 bases and J by 7 bases, with 9 bases of the junction left unmatched. This chain's CDR3 is CASRQGSRNEQFF. Here the CDR3 DNA reads TGTGCCAGTCGACAGGGCAGCAGGAATGAGCAGTTCTTC.

The gene calls are TRBV30 and TRBJ2-3; TRBD2 matches at 12 bases. There are 13 residues in the CDR3. Germline lookup yields CDR1 GTSNPN and CDR2 SVGIG (reference sequence). The junction had 2 bases not matched to a gene; V was cut back by 4 bases and J by 6 bases. The CDR3 DNA reads as TGTGCCTGGACTAGCGGGGGGGTGGATACGCAGTATTTT. Amino acids: CAWTSGGVDTQYF.

This chain connects TRBV5-1 to TRBJ2-7; 11 positions agree with TRBD1. Germline assignment: CDR1 SGHRS and CDR2 YFSETQ. With 3 bases clipped from V and 5 bases from J, the junction kept 7 bases outside the gene matches. The CDR3 is 15 amino acids. Written as DNA, the CDR3 is TGCGCCAGCAGCTGGTCCGGGACAGGGGGAGACGAGCAGTACTTC. Encoded protein: CASSWSGTGGDEQYF.

V usage is TRBV3-1 (or the pseudogene TRBV3-2) and J usage is TRBJ1-4; TRBD1 matches 8 bases. The germline gives CDR1 LGHDT, CDR2 YNNKEL (reference sequence). With V trimmed by 4 bases and J by 8 bases, 6 bases remained unmatched. The CDR3 runs 14 residues. CDR3 protein: CASSLGQGSEKLFF. CDR3 nucleotide sequence: TGTGCCAGCAGCCTCGGACAGGGATCAGAAAAACTGTTTTTT.

The V call is TRBV6-5, the J call TRBJ2-3, with D possibly being TRBD2 (6 bases). Germline V CDR1 and CDR2: MNHEY, SVGAGI. This CDR3 is 12 amino acids long. V was clipped by 9 bases and J by 2 bases, with 9 bases between them. CDR3 sequence (DNA): TGTGCCAGTGGGGAGGACACAGATACGCAGTATTTT. Its protein is CASGEDTDTQYF.

V is TRBV5-4 and J is TRBJ2-2; 8 bases line up with TRBD1. From germline, CDR1 is SGHNT and CDR2 YYREEE (reference sequence). Trimming cost V 0 bases and J 4 bases; bases outside gene matches: 5. The CDR3 consists of 16 residues. As DNA, the CDR3 is TGTGCCAGCAGCTTGGGACAGGGGCAGGGCACCGGGGAGCTGTTTTTT. Protein product: CASSLGQGQGTGELFF.

The chain has TRBV27 and TRBJ1-5; a weak D match, TRBD1 (5 bases). Per the germline V gene, CDR1 is MNHEY and CDR2 is SMNVEV (reference sequence). Trimming took 6 bases from V and 0 from J, leaving 9 bases between them. This CDR3 spans 14 amino acids. For the CDR3, the DNA is TGTGCCAGCAGAACAGGCGGTAGCAATCAGCCCCAGCATTTT. This sequence encodes CASRTGGSNQPQHF.

The CDR3 region is CASSLLDRAWNQPQHF. CDR3 DNA sequence: TGTGCCAGTAGTTTACTAGACAGGGCTTGGAATCAGCCCCAGCATTTT. V usage is TRBV19 and J usage is TRBJ1-5; TRBD1 matches at 7 bases. This CDR3 is built from 16 residues. Germline V lookup: CDR1 LNHDA, CDR2 SQIVND (reference sequence). Germline trimming cut 5 bases from V and 4 bases from J; bases unmatched to any gene: 11. Looking up the rest from reference TRBV19 and TRBJ1-5 gives the full variable domain: DGGITQSPKYLFRKEGQNVTLSCEQNLNHDAMYWYRQDPGQGLRLIYYSQIVNDFQKGDIAEGYSVSREKKESFPLTVTSAQKNPTAFYLCASSLLDRAWNQPQHFGDGTRLSIL.